This T cell receptor beta chain derives from a study of cytomegalovirus exposure and HLA in healthy donors. Both 60 Vbeta primers and 13 Jbeta primers went into the PCR. TCRdb's copy holds only in-frame clones and misses some; the assay was immunoSEQ multiplex PCR. This table has fewer than 200,000 clones, 76% appearing once. This sequence originates from a female donor in good health and CMV-seronegative. Source material: PBMCs.

CDR3 residues: CASKRGGGTDTQYF. CDR3 DNA: TGCGCCAGCAAGCGCGGGGGGGGCACAGATACGCAGTATTTT. The chain is built from TRBV5-1 and TRBJ2-3; 9 bases line up with TRBD2. The germline CDR1 and CDR2 sequences are SGHRS and YFSETQ. This CDR3 region has 14 residues. J was trimmed by 1 base and V by 6 bases; bases with no gene match: 3.